The 10 T cell receptor beta chains given below trace back to one sample, sequenced in a study of cytomegalovirus exposure and HLA in healthy donors. Vbeta (60) and Jbeta (13) primers were used in the PCR. Profiling relied on immunoSEQ multiplex PCR, and the TCRdb table lists in-frame clones only, not all of them. Here the sample spans around 200,000 clones, 75% to 85% being singletons. Sequenced material: PBMCs. These receptors originate from a girl aged 2-10 years in good health and CMV-seropositive.

This clone was picked up one time. V gene TRBV6-6 combines with J gene TRBJ1-1; 7 bases are a match to TRBD1. The CDR3 covers 15 residues. CDR1 and CDR2 from the germline V gene are MNHNY and SVGAGI (reference sequence). After removal of 5 bases from V and 7 bases from J, the junction contained 13 bases not matched to a gene. CDR3 bases: TGTGCCAGCAGTCCGCCTCAGGGGGACTCAAATGAAGCTTTCTTT. This codes for CASSPPQGDSNEAFF.

This rearrangement joins TRBV29-1 to TRBJ2-1; TRBD1 matches at 10 bases. Germline V lookup: CDR1 SQVTM, CDR2 ANQGSEA. With 6 bases clipped from V and 1 base from J, the junction kept 9 bases outside the gene matches. CDR3 size: 16 residues. CDR3: CSVDLGGQGSYNEQFF. CDR3 DNA: TGCAGCGTCGATTTGGGGGGACAGGGGTCCTACAATGAGCAGTTCTTC.

The gene calls are TRBV30 and TRBJ2-3; 10 positions match TRBD1. CDR3 length equals 15 residues. V was clipped by 1 base and J by 4 bases; unmatched bases: 5. CDR1 and CDR2 (germline): GTSNPN, SVGIG (reference sequence). The CDR3 DNA sequence: TGTGCCTGGAGTGGTGGGACAGGGGCATCAGATACGCAGTATTTT. Amino acids: CAWSGGTGASDTQYF.

V is TRBV6-1 and J is TRBJ2-7, with 11 bases that match TRBD2. This CDR3 is 13 amino acids long. Per germline, CDR1 MNHNS and CDR2 SASEGT. V dropped 6 bases and J dropped 2; count of bases not matched to a gene: 0. The DNA of the CDR3 is TGTGCCAGCAGGACTAGCGGGGCCTACGAGCAGTACTTC. Amino acid sequence: CASRTSGAYEQYF.

In nucleotides, the CDR3 is TGTGCCAGCAGTGAATTAAATTGGGGAGATTATAGCAATCAGCCCCAGCATTTT. Translating it yields CASSELNWGDYSNQPQHF. The rearrangement links TRBV2 to TRBJ1-5, with no clear D. V lost 2 bases to trimming and J lost 0 bases, with 17 bases between them. Germline CDR1 SNHLY, CDR2 FYNNEI. The CDR3 runs to 18 residues.

The V gene is TRBV9, the J gene TRBJ2-1; D possibly corresponds to TRBD2 (6 bases). CDR3 length: 15 amino acids. Germline values: CDR1 SGDLS, CDR2 YYNGEE. V lost 3 bases and J lost 8, with 18 bases in between. For the CDR3, the DNA is TGTGCCAGCAGCGGCCGGGACTTATACCGGGATGAGCAGTTCTTC. The encoded protein is CASSGRDLYRDEQFF.

This clone occurred once. The chain is built from TRBV14 and TRBJ2-1; 7 bases map to TRBD2. The length of the CDR3 is 17 residues. V lost 1 base to trimming and J lost 0 bases; unmatched junction nucleotides: 6. Germline V gene data show CDR1 as SGHDN and CDR2 as FVKESK. In DNA, the CDR3 is TGTGCCAGCAGCCAAGGTGGGCGGGAGAGCTCCTACAATGAGCAGTTCTTC. This codes for CASSQGGRESSYNEQFF. Based on the CDR3 plus reference TRBV14 and TRBJ2-1, the full variable domain is EAGVTQFPSHSVIEKGQTVTLRCDPISGHDNLYWYRRVMGKEIKFLLHFVKESKQDESGMPNNRFLAERTGGTYSTLKVQPAELEDSGVYFCASSQGGRESSYNEQFFGPGTRLTVL.

The V and J genes are TRBV4-1 and TRBJ2-4; unclear D gene. CDR1 and CDR2 (germline): MGHRA, YSYEKL. Trimming removed 5 bases from V and 0 bases from J, with 17 bases in between. The CDR3 runs 17 residues. The CDR3 sequence is CASSDWAVIVAKNIQYF. The DNA for the CDR3 is TGCGCCAGCAGCGATTGGGCAGTAATCGTAGCCAAAAACATTCAGTACTTC.

The V gene is TRBV29-1, the J gene TRBJ2-7; no definite D call. Germline lookup yields CDR1 SQVTM and CDR2 ANQGSEA. The CDR3 is made up of 14 amino acids. V was pared by 6 bases and J by 2 bases, with 17 bases between. This chain's CDR3 is CSVHTPGETYEQYF. The CDR3 DNA is TGCAGCGTGCATACCCCGGGTGAGACCTACGAGCAGTACTTC.

The chain carries TRBV23-1 and TRBJ1-1; D is uncertain. TRBV23-1 is an ORF; its function is uncertain. This CDR3 is built from 13 residues. Trimming removed 3 bases at V and 4 bases at J, with 9 bases between. CDR3 loop: CASSHPDITEAFF. The CDR3 DNA follows: TGCGCCAGCAGTCATCCCGACATCACTGAAGCTTTCTTT.